The clone carrying this T cell receptor beta chain was seen many times. Antigen: not known. TCRdb re-called the reads through MiXCR, storing one row per CDR3 protein. Among 550,000 to 850,000 distinct CDR3 sequences listed, 33% were seen once. These data are taken from a study of T cell repertoires in cytomegalovirus infection. Turning to the study itself: The study used recently identified HLA-C-restricted and well-studied HLA-B-restricted CMV epitopes. CMV infection plus the matching HLA type was flagged by public TCR beta signatures. Study outcomes and limitations: CMV-specific TCR beta clonotypes restricted by HLA-C were the ones dominating the ex vivo response. The cumulative frequency of public TCR beta families distinguished individuals who carried CMV together with the relevant HLA.

The CDR3 loop spans 16 amino acids. Trimming cost V 5 bases and J 1 base, with 17 bases left between them. Germline V gives CDR1 SGHVS, CDR2 FNYEAQ. The chain couples TRBV7-6 to TRBJ1-1; D is unclear. Here the sequenced sample was cultured PBMCs, taken from culture after CMV antigen stimulation. This receptor was taken from a human donor in good health (CMV status not recorded). Some clones in this sample may be carry-over from other donors' samples. The CDR3 sequence: CASSQPPIWSNTEAFF. The CDR3 coding sequence is TGTGCCAGCAGCCAACCTCCGATTTGGTCGAACACTGAAGCTTTCTTT.